The 17 T cell receptor beta chains below were found in one sample sequenced in a study of pediatric ulcerative colitis (dated by TCRdb to between 2018 and 2021). Library generation was performed with the immunoSEQ multiplex PCR assay. TCRdb took this table from immuneACCESS and kept in-frame rearrangements with V and J called. Such tables lack part of the clones; where checked against another copy, unresolved V genes explain under half of the gap, and the rest is unexplained. In this sample the table shows 65,000 or so clones, 80% to 90% of which occur a single time. The ten largest clones capture roughly 3% of the sample. The specimen sequenced was blood. The source is a boy between 10 and 17 years old with severe ulcerative colitis.

The gene calls are TRBV7-2 and TRBJ1-4; D gene unclear. Looked up from germline, CDR1 is SGHTA and CDR2 is FQGNSA. The CDR3 loop spans 13 amino acids. V was shortened by 5 bases and J by 8 bases, with 12 bases between the two germline ends. CDR3: CASSKPKGEKLFF. The CDR3 DNA sequence: TGTGCCAGCAGCAAACCCAAAGGGGAAAAACTGTTTTTT.

The V gene is TRBV6-1, the J gene TRBJ1-5; D not certain. V was cut by 1 base and J by 0 bases, with 7 bases left in between. The CDR3 runs to 15 residues. Per germline, CDR1 MNHNS and CDR2 SASEGT. The CDR3: CASSEGAASNQPQHF. The CDR3 coding sequence is TGTGCCAGCAGTGAAGGGGCCGCTAGCAATCAGCCCCAGCATTTT.

The chain is built from TRBV5-4 and TRBJ2-1, with TRBD2 as a possible D gene (5 bases). Between the trimmed V and J ends, which lost 2 bases and 3 bases, there was a span of 9 bases. The V gene's germline CDR1 is SGHNT and CDR2 YYREEE (reference sequence). The CDR3 totals 14 residues. The CDR3 protein is CASSFSSGYNEQFF. CDR3 in DNA: TGTGCCAGCAGCTTCTCCAGCGGCTACAATGAGCAGTTCTTC.

The DNA for the CDR3 is TGTGCCAGCAGCTTAGGACAGGGGGCGGTCTATGGCTACACCTTC. Its translation is CASSLGQGAVYGYTF. The rearrangement links TRBV7-9 to TRBJ1-2, with TRBD1 matching over 10 bases. The germline CDR1 and CDR2 sequences are SEHNR and FQNEAQ (reference sequence). This CDR3 has 15 residues. V was clipped by 1 base and J by 4 bases; unmatched bases: 3.

The chain couples TRBV29-1 to TRBJ2-2, with TRBD2 identical over 8 bases. Per the germline V gene, CDR1 is SQVTM and CDR2 is ANQGSEA. Trimming took 5 bases from V and 0 from J; bases not matched to a gene: 5. The CDR3 is 15 residues long. The CDR3 reads CSVLLAESNTGELFF. The CDR3 nucleotides are TGCAGCGTTTTACTAGCGGAATCGAACACCGGGGAGCTGTTTTTT.

The chain employs TRBV4-1 and TRBJ2-1; D gene uncertain. The CDR3 consists of 16 residues. V was trimmed by 1 base and J by 2 bases, leaving 12 bases between them. Per germline, CDR1 MGHRA and CDR2 YSYEKL. CDR3 amino acids: CASSQVDLITYNEQFF. CDR3 coding DNA: TGCGCCAGCAGCCAAGTAGACCTAATCACCTACAATGAGCAGTTCTTC.

The J gene is TRBJ2-7, the V gene TRBV25-1; D possibly uses TRBD1 or TRBD2 (5 bases each). The CDR3 is 14 residues long. V was pared by 3 bases and J by 3 bases, with 12 bases between. Germline lookup yields CDR1 MGHDK and CDR2 SYGVNS. The CDR3: CASSDEGKNYEQYF. CDR3 nucleotide sequence: TGTGCCAGCAGTGATGAGGGGAAGAACTACGAGCAGTACTTC.

This chain links TRBV7-9 with TRBJ2-7, with D hard to call. The CDR3 spans 14 residues. With 5 bases removed from V and 5 bases from J, the gap between germline ends came to 16 bases. Germline CDR1 and CDR2: SEHNR and FQNEAQ (reference sequence). The CDR3 sequence: CASSPDPSANEQYF. The CDR3 bases are TGTGCCAGCAGCCCGGACCCCAGCGCGAACGAGCAGTACTTC.

This chain uses TRBV29-1 with TRBJ2-3; D is unclear. Germline CDR1 is SQVTM and CDR2 is ANQGSEA. V gave up 6 bases and J gave up 6 bases, with 22 bases separating them. CDR3 length: 15 residues. CDR3: CSVRGGAPAADTQYF. CDR3 coding DNA: TGCAGCGTGAGAGGCGGCGCCCCAGCAGCGGATACGCAGTATTTT.

This CDR3 reads CASSQPDRDRVRSGANVLTF. The CDR3 coding sequence is TGCGCCAGCAGTCAACCTGACCGGGACAGGGTAAGGTCTGGGGCCAACGTCCTGACTTTC. The chain has TRBV23-1 and TRBJ2-6; 9 bases align to TRBD1. TRBV23-1 is placed among ORFs of uncertain function. The junction had 12 bases not matched to a gene; V was cut back by 2 bases and J by 1 base. This CDR3 has 20 amino acids.

The chain couples TRBV11-3 to TRBJ2-2; maybe TRBD2 (6 bases). The V and J ends lost 1 base and 6 bases respectively, with 12 bases between them. Germline CDR1 and CDR2: SGHNT and YENEEA. This CDR3 is built from 15 residues. CDR3 bases: TGTGCCAGCAGCTTAGGCGGGGTGGGGCCCGGGGAGCTGTTTTTT. It is translated as CASSLGGVGPGELFF.

This clone turned up a few times. This chain links TRBV5-1 with TRBJ2-7, with 10 bases identical to TRBD1. The CDR3 covers 17 residues. Germline trimming cut 0 bases from V and 6 bases from J; bases unmatched to any gene: 12. Per germline, CDR1 SGHRS and CDR2 YFSETQ. CDR3 sequence reads: CASSLGPPGQGPGEQYF. CDR3 nucleotide sequence: TGCGCCAGCAGCTTGGGACCGCCGGGACAGGGGCCGGGCGAGCAGTACTTC.

The CDR3 bases are TGTGCCAGCAGTGAACCAAGCGGTGCCTACGAGCAGTACTTC. This encodes CASSEPSGAYEQYF. The chain couples TRBV5-5 to TRBJ2-7, with TRBD2 as a possible D gene (5 bases). The CDR3 has 14 residues. Germline lookup yields CDR1 SGHKS and CDR2 YYEKEE (reference sequence). V was cut by 5 bases and J by 2 bases, with 14 bases left in between.

This sequence joins TRBV10-1 and TRBJ1-1; D gene ambiguous. The CDR3 runs 13 residues. Germline loops: CDR1 WNHNN, CDR2 SYGVQD (reference sequence). V was cut by 3 bases and J by 0 bases, with 5 bases left in between. In DNA form, the CDR3 reads TGCGCCAGCAGTGACAGGATGAACACTGAAGCTTTCTTT. As protein: CASSDRMNTEAFF.

This clone came up once. This rearrangement joins TRBV15 to TRBJ2-3, with a weak D call TRBD2 (6 bases). This CDR3 region has 15 residues. Trimming removed 0 bases from V and 5 bases from J, with 12 bases in between. CDR1 and CDR2 (germline): LNHNV, YYDKDF (reference sequence). Written as DNA, the CDR3 is TGTGCCACCAGCAGAGACGCGATTAGCGGAGATACGCAGTATTTT. Translated, it gives CATSRDAISGDTQYF.

The V gene is TRBV13, the J gene TRBJ1-1; tentative D call: TRBD1 (6 bases). CDR1 and CDR2 (germline): PRHDT, FYEKMQ (reference sequence). The ends were cut back, 8 bases at V and 3 bases at J, with 16 bases in the middle. The CDR3 covers 14 residues. The CDR3 bases are TGTGCCAGCTCCTATCACGAGGGGGACACTGAAGCTTTCTTT. It encodes CASSYHEGDTEAFF.

The rearrangement joins TRBV6-5 to TRBJ1-5, with D tentatively TRBD1 (5 bases). In germline, CDR1 is MNHEY, CDR2 SVGAGI. V lost 5 bases, J lost 0 bases, and 11 bases lay in between. The CDR3 contains 15 residues. The CDR3, as DNA: TGTGCCAGCAGTAAGGGGAGCTATAGCAATCAGCCCCAGCATTTT. It encodes CASSKGSYSNQPQHF.